This T cell receptor beta chain was documented in a study of T-cell reconstitution after alpha-beta-depleted transplantation in children. Study-wide points: Surviving recipient T cells and intrathymic progenitors accounted for some patients' high TCRbeta diversity at day 60.

Unique molecular identifiers were used in preparing the TCRbeta library. TCRdb reanalysed the PCR reads using MiXCR and keeps one entry per CDR3 protein. The sample has about 110,000 distinct CDR3 sequences, approximately 6.4% seen once. Ten or more counts support this clonotype. What it recognizes is unknown. The sequence came from a male patient aged 2-9 years who had a stem cell transplant for acute lymphoblastic leukemia, so the T cells may come from the graft donor. Material: PBMCs, mostly from graft donor cells, obtained 360 days after TCRalphabeta/CD19-depleted stem cell transplant.

The chain's CDR3 is CSVLFGTGGETQYF. CDR3 DNA: TGCAGTGTACTCTTCGGGACAGGGGGAGAGACCCAGTACTTC. This chain joins TRBV20-1 and TRBJ2-5, with 11 nucleotides matching TRBD1. Unmatched junction bases numbered 8, after V lost 7 bases and J lost 4 bases. The CDR3 spans 14 residues. Germline V gives CDR1 DFQATT, CDR2 SNEGSKA (reference sequence).